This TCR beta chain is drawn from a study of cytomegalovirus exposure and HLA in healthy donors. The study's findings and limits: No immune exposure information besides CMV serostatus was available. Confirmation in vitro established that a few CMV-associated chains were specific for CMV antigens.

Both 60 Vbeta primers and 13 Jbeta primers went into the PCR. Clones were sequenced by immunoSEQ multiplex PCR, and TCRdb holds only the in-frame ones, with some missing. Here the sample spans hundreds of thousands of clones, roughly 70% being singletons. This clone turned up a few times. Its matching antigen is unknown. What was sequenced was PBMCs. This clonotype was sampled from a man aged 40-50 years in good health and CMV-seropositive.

CDR3 residues: CASSRNSNSPLHF. In DNA, the CDR3 is TGTGCCAGTAGTAGGAACAGTAATTCACCCCTCCACTTT. The rearrangement links TRBV19 to TRBJ1-6; no reliable D call. Germline V gene lookup returns CDR1 LNHDA and CDR2 SQIVND (reference sequence). V lost 4 bases and J 6 bases, leaving 7 bases between the germline ends. There are 13 residues in the CDR3.